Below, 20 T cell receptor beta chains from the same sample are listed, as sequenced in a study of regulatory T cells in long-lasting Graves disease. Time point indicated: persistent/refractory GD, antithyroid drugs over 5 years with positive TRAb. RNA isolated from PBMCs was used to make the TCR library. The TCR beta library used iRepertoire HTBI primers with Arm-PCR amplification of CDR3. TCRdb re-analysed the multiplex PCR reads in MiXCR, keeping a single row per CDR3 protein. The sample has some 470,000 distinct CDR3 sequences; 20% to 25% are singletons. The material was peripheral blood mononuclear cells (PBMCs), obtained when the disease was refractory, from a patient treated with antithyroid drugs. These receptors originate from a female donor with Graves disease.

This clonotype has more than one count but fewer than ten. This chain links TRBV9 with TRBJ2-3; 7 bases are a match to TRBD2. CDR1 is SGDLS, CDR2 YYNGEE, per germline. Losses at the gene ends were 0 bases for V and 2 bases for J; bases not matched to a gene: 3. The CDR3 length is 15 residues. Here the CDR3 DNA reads TGTGCCAGCAGCGTAGGGGGACTACTCACAGATACGCAGTATTTT. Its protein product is CASSVGGLLTDTQYF.

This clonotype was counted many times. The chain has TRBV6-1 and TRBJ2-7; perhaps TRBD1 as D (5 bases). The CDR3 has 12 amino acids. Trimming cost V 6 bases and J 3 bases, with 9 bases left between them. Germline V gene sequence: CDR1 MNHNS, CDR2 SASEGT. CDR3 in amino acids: CASSQDSYEQYF. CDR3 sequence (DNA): TGTGCCAGCAGCCAAGACAGCTACGAGCAGTACTTC.

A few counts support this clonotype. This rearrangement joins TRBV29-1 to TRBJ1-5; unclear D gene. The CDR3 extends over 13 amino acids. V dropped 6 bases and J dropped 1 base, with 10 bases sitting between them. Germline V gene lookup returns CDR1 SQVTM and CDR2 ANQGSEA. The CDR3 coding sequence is TGCAGCGTGCTTATAGGAAGCAATCAGCCCCAGCATTTT. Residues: CSVLIGSNQPQHF. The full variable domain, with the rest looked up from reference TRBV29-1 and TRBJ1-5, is SAVISQKPSRDICQRGTSLTIQCQVDSQVTMMFWYRQQPGQSLTLIATANQGSEATYESGFVIDKFPISRPNLTFSTLTVSNMSPEDSSIYLCSVLIGSNQPQHFGDGTRLSIL.

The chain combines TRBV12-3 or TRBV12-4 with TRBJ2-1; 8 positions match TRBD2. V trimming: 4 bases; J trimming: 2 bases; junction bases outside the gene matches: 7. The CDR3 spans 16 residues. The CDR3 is CASSSPSGSPYNEQFF. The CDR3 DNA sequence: TGTGCCAGCAGTTCCCCAAGCGGGAGTCCCTACAATGAGCAGTTCTTC.

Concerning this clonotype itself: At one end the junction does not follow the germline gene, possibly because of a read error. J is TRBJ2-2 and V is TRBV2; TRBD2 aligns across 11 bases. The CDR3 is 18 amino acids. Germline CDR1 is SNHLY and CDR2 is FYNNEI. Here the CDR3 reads CASSVSVSGRANTGEPFF. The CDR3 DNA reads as TGTGCCAGCAGTGTCTCGGTTAGCGGGAGGGCCAACACCGGGGAGCCGTTTTTT.

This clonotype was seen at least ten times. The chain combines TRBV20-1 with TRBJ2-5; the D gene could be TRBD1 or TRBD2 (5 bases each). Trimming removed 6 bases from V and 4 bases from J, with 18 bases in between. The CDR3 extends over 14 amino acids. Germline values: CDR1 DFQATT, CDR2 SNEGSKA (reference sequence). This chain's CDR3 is CSAAGTGGGETQYF. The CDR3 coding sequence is TGCAGTGCAGCTGGGACGGGTGGGGGAGAGACCCAGTACTTC.

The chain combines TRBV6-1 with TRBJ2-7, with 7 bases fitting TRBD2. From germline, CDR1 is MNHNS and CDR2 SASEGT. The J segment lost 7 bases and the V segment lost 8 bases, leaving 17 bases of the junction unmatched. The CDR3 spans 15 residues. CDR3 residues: CASATEREGLGEQYF. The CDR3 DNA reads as TGTGCCAGCGCCACCGAGAGGGAGGGCCTCGGGGAGCAGTACTTC.

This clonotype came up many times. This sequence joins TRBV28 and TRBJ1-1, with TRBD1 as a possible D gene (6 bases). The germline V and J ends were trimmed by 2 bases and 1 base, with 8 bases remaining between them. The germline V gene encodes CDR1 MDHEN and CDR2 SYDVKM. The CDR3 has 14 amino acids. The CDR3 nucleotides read TGTGCCAGCAGTTTACCGGGACAGAACACTGAAGCTTTCTTT. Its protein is CASSLPGQNTEAFF.

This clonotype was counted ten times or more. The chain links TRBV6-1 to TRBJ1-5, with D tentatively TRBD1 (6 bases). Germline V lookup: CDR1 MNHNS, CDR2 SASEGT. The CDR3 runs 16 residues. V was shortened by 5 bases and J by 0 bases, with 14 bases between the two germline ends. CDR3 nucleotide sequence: TGTGCCAGCAGTAAGACAGGCGGAGTTAGCAATCAGCCCCAGCATTTT. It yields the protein CASSKTGGVSNQPQHF.

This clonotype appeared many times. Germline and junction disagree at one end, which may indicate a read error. Here the CDR3 reads CASSLGQGYEKLFF. The CDR3 DNA sequence: TGTGCCAGCAGCTTAGGGCAGGGTTATGAAAAACTGTTTTTT. The J gene is TRBJ1-4, the V gene TRBV5-1; tentative D call: TRBD1 (5 bases). Germline V gives CDR1 SGHRS, CDR2 YFSETQ. This CDR3 has 14 residues. The full variable domain, in which reference TRBV5-1 and TRBJ1-4 provide the parts outside the CDR3, is KAGVTQTPRYLIKTRGQQVTLSCSPISGHRSVSWYQQTPGQGLQFLFEYFSETQRNKGNFPGRFSGRQFSNSRSEMNVSTLELGDSALYLCASSLGQGYEKLFFGSGTQLSVL.

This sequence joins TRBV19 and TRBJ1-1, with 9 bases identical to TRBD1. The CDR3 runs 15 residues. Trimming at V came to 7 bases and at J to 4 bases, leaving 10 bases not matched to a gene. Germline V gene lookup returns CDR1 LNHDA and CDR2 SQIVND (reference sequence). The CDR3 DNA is TGTGCCAGTACCTTGACAGGGGGGACAGGCACTGAAGCTTTCTTT. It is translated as CASTLTGGTGTEAFF.

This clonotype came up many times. The CDR3 region has the DNA TGTGCCAGCAACCGGGACAGGGAGTCTGGAAACACCATATATTTT. It specifies CASNRDRESGNTIYF. V is TRBV2 and J is TRBJ1-3; 9 nucleotides agree with TRBD1. Trimming took 7 bases from V and 1 from J; bases not matched to a gene: 5. The CDR3 covers 15 residues. CDR1 and CDR2 from the germline V gene are SNHLY and FYNNEI.

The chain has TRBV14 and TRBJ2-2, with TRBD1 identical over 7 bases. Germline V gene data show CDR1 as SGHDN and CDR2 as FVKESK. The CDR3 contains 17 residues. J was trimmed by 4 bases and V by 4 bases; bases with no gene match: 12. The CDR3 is CASSPRLGTDSTGELFF. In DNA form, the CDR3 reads TGTGCCAGCAGCCCGCGCCTCGGGACAGATAGCACCGGGGAGCTGTTTTTT.

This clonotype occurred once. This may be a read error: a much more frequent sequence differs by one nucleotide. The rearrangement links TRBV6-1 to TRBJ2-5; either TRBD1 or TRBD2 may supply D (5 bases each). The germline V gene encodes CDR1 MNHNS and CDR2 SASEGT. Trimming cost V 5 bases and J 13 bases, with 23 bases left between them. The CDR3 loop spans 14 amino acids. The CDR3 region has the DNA TGTGCCAGCAGTCCGGGACGGAAGATCTACGAGCTGTACTTC. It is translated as CASSPGRKIYELYF.

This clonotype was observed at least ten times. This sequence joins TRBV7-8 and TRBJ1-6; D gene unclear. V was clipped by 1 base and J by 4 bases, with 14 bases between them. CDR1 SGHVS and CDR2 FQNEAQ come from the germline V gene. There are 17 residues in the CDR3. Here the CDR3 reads CASSLVSSRAYNSPLHF. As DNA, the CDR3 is TGTGCCAGCAGCTTAGTTAGTTCCCGCGCTTATAATTCACCCCTCCACTTT.

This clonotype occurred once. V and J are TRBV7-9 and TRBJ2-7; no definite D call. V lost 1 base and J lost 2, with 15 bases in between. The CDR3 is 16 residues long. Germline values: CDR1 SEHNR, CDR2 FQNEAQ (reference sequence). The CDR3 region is CASSLGAGLYTYEQYF. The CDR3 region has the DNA TGTGCCAGCAGCTTAGGGGCCGGGCTTTATACCTACGAGCAGTACTTC. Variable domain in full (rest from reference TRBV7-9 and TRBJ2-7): DTGVSQNPRHKITKRGQNVTFRCDPISEHNRLYWYRQTLGQGPEFLTYFQNEAQLEKSRLLSDRFSAERPKGSFSTLEIQRTEQGDSAMYLCASSLGAGLYTYEQYFGPGTRLTVT.

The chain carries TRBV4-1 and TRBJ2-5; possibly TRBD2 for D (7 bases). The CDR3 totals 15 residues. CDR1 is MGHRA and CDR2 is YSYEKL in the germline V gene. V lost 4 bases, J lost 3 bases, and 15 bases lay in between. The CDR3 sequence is CASSLRAGDKETQYF. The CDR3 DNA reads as TGCGCCAGCAGCCTTCGTGCGGGGGACAAAGAGACCCAGTACTTC.

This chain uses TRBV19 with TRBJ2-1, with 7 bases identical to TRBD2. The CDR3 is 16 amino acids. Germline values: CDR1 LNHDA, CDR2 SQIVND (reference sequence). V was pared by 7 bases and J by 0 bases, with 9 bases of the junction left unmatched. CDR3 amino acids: CASKPKAGSSYNEQFF. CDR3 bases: TGTGCCAGTAAACCCAAAGCGGGGAGCTCCTACAATGAGCAGTTCTTC.

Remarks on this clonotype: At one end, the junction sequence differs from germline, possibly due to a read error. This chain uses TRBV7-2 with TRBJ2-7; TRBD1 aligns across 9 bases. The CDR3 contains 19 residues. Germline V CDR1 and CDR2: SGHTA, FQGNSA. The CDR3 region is CASSLAPPGQGVRTYERYF. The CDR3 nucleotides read TGTGCCAGCAGCTTAGCCCCGCCGGGACAGGGCGTTAGGACCTACGAGCGGTACTTC.

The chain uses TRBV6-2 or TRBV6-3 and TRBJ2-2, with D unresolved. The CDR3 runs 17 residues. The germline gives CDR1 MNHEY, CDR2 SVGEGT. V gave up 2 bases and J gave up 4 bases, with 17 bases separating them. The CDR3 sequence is CASSYANLRPSTGELFF. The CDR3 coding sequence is TGTGCCAGCAGTTACGCCAACCTACGTCCGAGCACCGGGGAGCTGTTTTTT.